A single sample is the source of the 28 T cell receptor beta chains below, sequenced in a study of early T cells in non-severe SARS-CoV-2 infection. Each CDR3 protein is one row after TCRdb ran MiXCR on the 5' RACE reads. Of approximately 73,000 distinct CDR3 sequences listed, about 13% are singletons. The sample taken for sequencing was whole blood. Receptor source: an adult who was a healthcare worker with PCR-confirmed SARS-CoV-2 infection or an uninfected control (not recorded which).

This clonotype was recorded once. V and J are TRBV25-1 and TRBJ2-3, with TRBD2 identical over 8 bases. The CDR3 totals 16 residues. Looked up from germline, CDR1 is MGHDK and CDR2 is SYGVNS. V was pared by 5 bases and J by 0 bases, with 7 bases of the junction left unmatched. The CDR3 DNA reads as TGTGCCAGCAGTAAGCGGGGGAGCACTAGCACAGATACGCAGTATTTT. This gives the protein CASSKRGSTSTDTQYF.

J is TRBJ1-2 and V is TRBV28, with 9 bases that match TRBD1. V trimming: 1 base; J trimming: 1 base; junction bases outside the gene matches: 7. In germline, CDR1 is MDHEN, CDR2 SYDVKM. The CDR3 covers 17 residues. The CDR3 sequence is CASSLSFWDRDNYGYTF. The CDR3 DNA reads TGTGCCAGCAGTTTATCCTTCTGGGACAGGGATAACTATGGCTACACCTTC.

This clonotype was observed at least ten times. The rearrangement links TRBV7-9 to TRBJ2-2; D ambiguous. Germline V lookup: CDR1 SEHNR, CDR2 FQNEAQ (reference sequence). The CDR3 covers 14 residues. V was cut by 1 base and J by 8 bases, with 11 bases left in between. The CDR3 DNA reads as TGTGCCAGCAGCTTAGGCGCCAGTCCTGGGGAGCTGTTTTTT. This sequence encodes CASSLGASPGELFF.

This chain connects TRBV7-2 to TRBJ1-4, with D tentatively TRBD1 (5 bases). The germline V gene has CDR1 SGHTA and CDR2 FQGNSA. This CDR3 comprises 14 residues. The ends were cut back, 3 bases at V and 7 bases at J, with 12 bases in the middle. The CDR3 DNA follows: TGTGCCAGCAGCTTCCGGGCCACAGGTGAAAAACTGTTTTTT. This gives the protein CASSFRATGEKLFF.

The rearrangement joins TRBV7-9 to TRBJ2-7, with TRBD1 identical over 7 bases. The CDR3 totals 13 residues. Germline V gene sequence: CDR1 SEHNR, CDR2 FQNEAQ (reference sequence). The trim removed 4 bases at V and 2 bases at J, leaving 2 bases unmatched. The CDR3 region is CASSSRGPYEQYF. The CDR3 nucleotides read TGTGCCAGCAGCTCAAGGGGGCCCTACGAGCAGTACTTC.

This clonotype was seen only a few times. V is TRBV3-1 and J is TRBJ2-4; D possibly corresponds to TRBD2 (5 bases). Germline CDR1 LGHDT, CDR2 YNNKEL (reference sequence). This CDR3 region has 18 residues. V dropped 7 bases and J dropped 0 bases, with 22 bases sitting between them. The CDR3 nucleotides read TGTGCCAGCATCCCACTCGAGGGAGACCTACTAGCCAAAAACATTCAGTACTTC. Amino acid sequence: CASIPLEGDLLAKNIQYF.

This clonotype appeared a few times. Compared with germline, one end of the junction differs, possibly owing to a read error. This CDR3 reads CASSLQLYSNNEQFF. In DNA form, the CDR3 reads TGTGCCAGCAGCTTACAGCTTTACTCCAACAATGAGCAGTTCTTC. This sequence joins TRBV7-9 and TRBJ2-1; D gene unclear. The CDR3 is made up of 15 amino acids. CDR1 is SEHNR and CDR2 is FQNEAQ in the germline V gene (reference sequence).

The chain carries TRBV24-1 and TRBJ1-5; D unclear. V was clipped by 6 bases and J by 1 base, with 9 bases between them. Germline CDR1 is KGHDR and CDR2 is SFDVKD. The CDR3 loop spans 14 amino acids. The CDR3 sequence is CATSQRESNQPQHF. The CDR3 nucleotides read TGTGCCACCAGTCAACGGGAGAGCAATCAGCCCCAGCATTTT.

The chain carries TRBV28 and TRBJ2-1, with TRBD2 as a possible D gene (7 bases). V lost 8 bases and J lost 1, with 18 bases in between. The CDR3 has 16 amino acids. The germline CDR1 and CDR2 sequences are MDHEN and SYDVKM. DNA of the CDR3: TGTGCCAGCGGGACATTTGGCGGGAGATCCTACAATGAGCAGTTCTTC. It encodes CASGTFGGRSYNEQFF.

The chain links TRBV5-1 to TRBJ2-7; D gene unclear. V was cut by 0 bases and J by 6 bases, with 7 bases left in between. The CDR3 runs to 12 residues. Germline V gene sequence: CDR1 SGHRS, CDR2 YFSETQ. CDR3 loop: CASSLAASEQYF. The CDR3 region has the DNA TGCGCCAGCAGCTTGGCTGCCAGCGAGCAGTACTTC.

This clonotype was observed a few times. The V gene is TRBV9, the J gene TRBJ1-2; D is perhaps TRBD1 (6 bases). The CDR3 runs to 13 residues. Germline-derived CDR1 and CDR2 are SGDLS and YYNGEE. The germline V and J ends were trimmed by 5 bases and 4 bases, with 12 bases remaining between them. CDR3 region: CASRPGQSYGYTF. Written as DNA, the CDR3 is TGTGCCAGCAGACCGGGACAAAGCTATGGCTACACCTTC.

By its share, this clonotype is medium-sized. The chain uses TRBV24-1 and TRBJ2-1; no definite D call. The CDR3 has 15 residues. V lost 5 bases to trimming and J lost 7 bases, with 17 bases between them. Germline CDR1 KGHDR, CDR2 SFDVKD. The CDR3 sequence is CATSVTGSGLNEQFF. CDR3 DNA: TGTGCCACCAGTGTCACCGGGTCCGGCTTAAATGAGCAGTTCTTC.

The chain employs TRBV7-9 and TRBJ1-1, with D unclear. V was cut by 1 base and J by 8 bases, with 11 bases left in between. The germline V gene has CDR1 SEHNR and CDR2 FQNEAQ (reference sequence). CDR3 length equals 13 residues. CDR3 nucleotide sequence: TGTGCCAGCAGCTTAGGGGGTCTGTTGGAAGCTTTCTTT. It encodes CASSLGGLLEAFF.

The rearrangement links TRBV3-1 to TRBJ2-2; weak D call: TRBD2 (6 bases). Germline assignment: CDR1 LGHDT and CDR2 YNNKEL (reference sequence). V was trimmed by 0 bases and J by 4 bases, leaving 21 bases between them. The CDR3 has 19 amino acids. DNA for the CDR3: TGTGCCAGCAGCCAAGATCTAGGAGGGGCGGGGCCCTCCACCGGGGAGCTGTTTTTT. Translated, it gives CASSQDLGGAGPSTGELFF.

This clonotype was picked up many times. CDR3: CASSKDRGFVGLDEQFF. The CDR3 DNA reads as TGTGCCAGCAGCAAGGACAGGGGCTTTGTAGGTTTGGATGAGCAGTTCTTC. The chain is built from TRBV5-5 and TRBJ2-1, with 9 positions matching TRBD1. The CDR3 loop spans 17 amino acids. J gave up 8 bases and V 4 bases, and 16 bases lay outside the gene matches. Germline CDR1 is SGHKS and CDR2 is YYEKEE (reference sequence).

The rearrangement links TRBV7-9 to TRBJ2-3; 14 bases are shared with TRBD2. There are 16 residues in the CDR3. The germline V gene has CDR1 SEHNR and CDR2 FQNEAQ (reference sequence). The J segment lost 6 bases and the V segment lost 5 bases, leaving 7 bases of the junction unmatched. The CDR3 region has the DNA TGTGCCAGCAGCCTCCCGGGACTAGCGGGAGCGGATACGCAGTATTTT. It translates to CASSLPGLAGADTQYF.

This clonotype occurred once. This clone may be a read error of a much larger clone one base away. The chain couples TRBV24-1 to TRBJ2-1; D not resolved. CDR3 length: 10 amino acids. Germline CDR1 and CDR2: KGHDR and SFDVKD. The CDR3 DNA follows: TGTGTCACCGACGGGAATGAGCAGTTCTTC. This encodes CVTDGNEQFF.

This clonotype was detected ten times or more. The CDR3 region is CASSFDRVSYNEQFF. In DNA form, the CDR3 reads TGTGCCAGCAGTTTCGACAGGGTCTCCTACAATGAGCAGTTCTTC. The chain couples TRBV27 to TRBJ2-1; 7 bases match TRBD1. The CDR3 is 15 residues long. Trimming at V came to 3 bases and at J to 0 bases, leaving 2 bases not matched to a gene. From germline, CDR1 is MNHEY and CDR2 SMNVEV (reference sequence).

This clonotype was seen ten or more times. This chain uses TRBV20-1 with TRBJ2-2, with unresolved D. Per the germline V gene, CDR1 is DFQATT and CDR2 is SNEGSKA (reference sequence). The V gene lost 3 bases and the J gene lost 9 bases, with 14 bases spanning the gap. The CDR3 has 13 amino acids. The CDR3 spells CSARRLGSRELFF. CDR3 nucleotide sequence: TGCAGTGCTAGGAGACTGGGCAGTCGGGAGCTGTTTTTT.

This clonotype has only a few counts. The CDR3 region is CASSLIAYNSPLHF. CDR3 bases: TGTGCCAGCAGTTTAATCGCCTATAATTCACCCCTCCACTTT. The chain recombines TRBV12-3 or TRBV12-4 with TRBJ1-6, with D unclear. Between the trimmed V and J ends, which lost 2 bases and 2 bases, there was a span of 4 bases. CDR3 length equals 14 residues.

The gene calls are TRBV28 and TRBJ2-7; 10 nucleotides align to TRBD1. This CDR3 has 14 amino acids. Germline V lookup: CDR1 MDHEN, CDR2 SYDVKM. After removal of 8 bases from V and 3 bases from J, the junction contained 7 bases not matched to a gene. Written as DNA, the CDR3 is TGTGCCAGCGGTAGTTGGACAGGGGGCTACGAGCAGTACTTC. It specifies CASGSWTGGYEQYF.

This clonotype was seen just once. The chain joins TRBV4-3 to TRBJ1-5; 9 bases map to TRBD1. After removal of 10 bases from V and 4 bases from J, the junction contained 5 bases not matched to a gene. Germline CDR1 is LGHNA and CDR2 is YSLEER. There are 13 residues in the CDR3. The CDR3 DNA sequence: TGCGCCACTGGACAGGGGTTAAATCAGCCCCAGCATTTT. Translating gives CATGQGLNQPQHF.

This clonotype is judged medium-sized (0.01 to 0.1%). The V and J genes are TRBV5-1 and TRBJ1-2, with 10 bases identical to TRBD1. CDR3 size: 14 residues. CDR1 is SGHRS and CDR2 is YFSETQ in the germline V gene. J gave up 6 bases and V 3 bases, and 5 bases lay outside the gene matches. This CDR3 reads CASSSTGTGDGYTF. In nucleotides, the CDR3 is TGCGCCAGCAGCTCCACCGGGACAGGGGATGGCTACACCTTC.

Of note for this clonotype: At one end, the junction sequence differs from germline, possibly due to a read error. J is TRBJ2-3 and V is TRBV18, with 11 bases identical to TRBD1. Germline V gene data show CDR1 as KGHSH and CDR2 as LQKENI. The CDR3 consists of 16 residues. This CDR3 reads CASSRWTGGNSETQYF. CDR3 nucleotide sequence: TGTGCCAGCTCACGATGGACAGGGGGCAATTCAGAAACGCAGTATTTT.

V and J are TRBV28 and TRBJ2-7; 8 bases align to TRBD2. Germline V lookup: CDR1 MDHEN, CDR2 SYDVKM. The junction had 13 bases not matched to a gene; V was cut back by 5 bases and J by 4 bases. The CDR3 has 16 amino acids. The CDR3 reads CASSPNGAGGLYEQYF. The DNA for the CDR3 is TGTGCCAGCAGTCCTAACGGTGCGGGAGGATTGTACGAGCAGTACTTC.

This clonotype was picked up a small number of times. The V gene is TRBV28, the J gene TRBJ1-6, with 9 bases fitting TRBD1. Germline V gene data show CDR1 as MDHEN and CDR2 as SYDVKM. The CDR3 consists of 16 residues. Trimming at V came to 7 bases and at J to 7 bases, leaving 11 bases not matched to a gene. CDR3 amino acids: CASTKHRGLVNSPLHF. In DNA, the CDR3 is TGTGCCAGCACTAAACACAGGGGGCTCGTAAATTCACCCCTCCACTTT.

This clonotype came up many times. This rearrangement joins TRBV7-2 to TRBJ2-7; D call uncertain. Germline CDR1 and CDR2: SGHTA and FQGNSA. The CDR3 runs 15 residues. V was trimmed by 0 bases and J by 5 bases, leaving 14 bases between them. CDR3 protein: CASSLASVNGHEQYF. CDR3 nucleotide sequence: TGTGCCAGCAGCTTAGCATCGGTAAACGGCCACGAGCAGTACTTC.

V and J are TRBV30 and TRBJ1-1; 7 nucleotides align to TRBD1. The CDR3 runs to 12 residues. Germline CDR1 and CDR2: GTSNPN and SVGIG (reference sequence). The DNA for the CDR3 is TGTGCGGTAGACAGGGTGAACACTGAAGCTTTCTTT. It yields the protein CAVDRVNTEAFF.